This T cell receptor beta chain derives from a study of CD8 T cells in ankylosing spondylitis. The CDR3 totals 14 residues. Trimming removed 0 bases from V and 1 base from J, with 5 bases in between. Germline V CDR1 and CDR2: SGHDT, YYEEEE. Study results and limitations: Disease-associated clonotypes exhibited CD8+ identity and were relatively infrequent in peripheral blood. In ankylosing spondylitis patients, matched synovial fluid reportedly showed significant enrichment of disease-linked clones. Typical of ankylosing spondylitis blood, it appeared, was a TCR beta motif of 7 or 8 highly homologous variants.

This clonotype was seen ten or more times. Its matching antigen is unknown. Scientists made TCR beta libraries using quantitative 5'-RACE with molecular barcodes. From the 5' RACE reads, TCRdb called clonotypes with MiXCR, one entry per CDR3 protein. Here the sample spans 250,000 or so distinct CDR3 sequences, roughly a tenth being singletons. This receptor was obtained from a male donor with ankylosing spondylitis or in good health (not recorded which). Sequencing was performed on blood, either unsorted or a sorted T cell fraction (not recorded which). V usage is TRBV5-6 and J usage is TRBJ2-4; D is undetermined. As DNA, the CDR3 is TGTGCCAGCAGCTTGGAAACGGCCAAAAACATTCAGTACTTC. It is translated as CASSLETAKNIQYF.